What follows describes a single T cell receptor beta chain. Trimming took off 3 bases at V and 3 bases at J, with 22 bases between the two ends. CDR1 and CDR2 (germline): KGHSH, LQKENI. This CDR3 has 18 residues. This specimen comes from a study of blood T cell repertoires in COVID-19. Study overall: Researchers got acute and convalescent COVID-19 samples from the United States, Italy and Spain.

Clones were sequenced by immunoSEQ multiplex PCR, and TCRdb holds only the in-frame ones, with some missing. The sample includes fewer than 250,000 clones, roughly nine tenths of them seen just once. This chain joins TRBV18 and TRBJ2-3; D perhaps matches TRBD2 (6 bases). The sample comprised peripheral blood. The TCR was taken from a man aged 25 to 45 with acute or convalescent COVID-19. The CDR3 is CASSPLWGGNRQTDTQYF. The CDR3 nucleotides read TGTGCCAGCTCACCCCTGTGGGGCGGGAACCGGCAGACAGATACGCAGTATTTT.